This entry lists 20 T cell receptor beta chains sequenced from one sample in a study of untreated major depressive disorder. TCRdb's copy holds only in-frame clones and misses some; the assay was immunoSEQ multiplex PCR. This repertoire shows around 13,000 clones, over 90% found once; its top ten account for around 0.83%. General observations from the study: CD4+ T cells from depressed patients used TRBV05-01 (Vbeta 5.1) more often than controls.

Which antigens these TCRs recognize remains unknown. Material for sequencing was CD4+ T cells from PBMCs. The receptors here all came from a man younger than 40 with major depressive disorder.

The rearrangement joins TRBV28 to TRBJ1-3, with D perhaps TRBD1 (5 bases). The CDR3 runs to 16 residues. The germline V gene has CDR1 MDHEN and CDR2 SYDVKM. Trimming pared 2 bases from V and 5 bases from J, leaving 16 bases between. This CDR3 is CASSLIGTSTRNTIYF. The CDR3 DNA reads as TGTGCCAGCAGTTTAATCGGGACGTCTACTAGAAACACCATATATTTT.

V and J are TRBV28 and TRBJ1-5, with D perhaps matching TRBD1 (5 bases). Germline V CDR1 and CDR2: MDHEN, SYDVKM. This CDR3 contains 15 residues. Trimming stripped 5 bases from V and 2 bases from J, with 13 bases between. The CDR3 DNA reads as TGTGCCAGCAGTCCCCGGAGAGGGGGCAATCAGCCCCAGCATTTT. This encodes CASSPRRGGNQPQHF. Based on the CDR3 plus reference TRBV28 and TRBJ1-5, the full variable domain is DVKVTQSSRYLVKRTGEKVFLECVQDMDHENMFWYRQDPGLGLRLIYFSYDVKMKEKGDIPEGYSVSREKKERFSLILESASTNQTSMYLCASSPRRGGNQPQHFGDGTRLSIL.

The chain has TRBV5-1 and TRBJ1-6; TRBD1 aligns across 7 bases. In germline, CDR1 is SGHRS, CDR2 YFSETQ. V lost 5 bases, J lost 3 bases, and 8 bases stayed unmatched. CDR3 length: 16 amino acids. CDR3 nucleotides: TGCGCCAGCAGTCCGGCAGGGGGAATCTATAATTCACCCCTCCACTTT. Its protein product is CASSPAGGIYNSPLHF.

The chain carries TRBV6-5 and TRBJ2-1; 8 bases fit TRBD2. V shed 8 bases, J shed 14 bases, and the junction held 11 bases outside the gene matches. The CDR3 is 12 residues long. Germline CDR1 reads MNHEY; CDR2 reads SVGAGI. The CDR3 region has the DNA TGTGCCAGCGGCCCCGGGGGGGCCGGCGAGTTCTTC. It codes for CASGPGGAGEFF.

This sequence joins TRBV7-8 and TRBJ1-6; D is possibly TRBD1 (5 bases). Germline CDR1 and CDR2: SGHVS and FQNEAQ. Trimming took 1 base from V and 7 from J, leaving 11 bases between them. This CDR3 has 15 residues. CDR3 DNA: TGTGCCAGCAGCTTAGGGGTGGGGCCGAATTCACCCCTCCACTTT. It yields the protein CASSLGVGPNSPLHF.

V gene TRBV7-8 combines with J gene TRBJ1-5; the match to TRBD1 covers 9 bases. CDR1 is SGHVS and CDR2 is FQNEAQ in the germline V gene. The CDR3 spans 16 residues. After removal of 0 bases from V and 7 bases from J, the junction contained 7 bases not matched to a gene. Written as DNA, the CDR3 is TGTGCCAGCAGCTTAGCGGGACAGGGAGTAGGACAGCCCCAGCATTTT. Translated, it gives CASSLAGQGVGQPQHF.

J is TRBJ2-7 and V is TRBV6-5; TRBD1 matches 8 bases. The CDR3 runs to 14 residues. Germline V CDR1 and CDR2: MNHEY, SVGAGI. V lost 5 bases and J lost 1; bases outside the gene matches: 4. The CDR3 nucleotides read TGTGCCAGCAGTCCCCGGACAGGGTCCTACGAGCAGTACTTC. The encoded protein is CASSPRTGSYEQYF.

This clone came up a few times. This chain links TRBV6-5 with TRBJ1-2, with D possibly TRBD1 on 5 matching bases. Trimming removed 6 bases at V and 8 bases at J, with 19 bases between. The germline V gene encodes CDR1 MNHEY and CDR2 SVGAGI. The CDR3 consists of 14 residues. The chain's CDR3 is CASRKWGVEEGYTF. In DNA, the CDR3 is TGTGCCAGCAGAAAATGGGGGGTGGAGGAGGGCTACACCTTC.

CDR3 protein: CASSPSGTGAGETQYF. The CDR3 DNA follows: TGTGCCAGCAGCCCGAGTGGGACAGGGGCCGGGGAGACCCAGTACTTC. The chain is built from TRBV9 and TRBJ2-5, with 10 bases aligning to TRBD1. The V gene's germline CDR1 is SGDLS and CDR2 YYNGEE. This CDR3 has 16 residues. V trimming: 4 bases; J trimming: 5 bases; junction bases outside the gene matches: 11. Complete variable domain (other parts from reference TRBV9 and TRBJ2-5): DSGVTQTPKHLITATGQRVTLRCSPRSGDLSVYWYQQSLDQGLQFLIQYYNGEERAKGNILERFSAQQFPDLHSELNLSSLELGDSALYFCASSPSGTGAGETQYFGPGTRLLVL.

This clone occurred a few times. V and J are TRBV2 and TRBJ1-1, with D possibly TRBD1 on 5 matching bases. The germline V gene has CDR1 SNHLY and CDR2 FYNNEI. There are 12 residues in the CDR3. Deletions cut 6 bases from V and 11 bases from J, with 16 bases between. The CDR3 protein is CASRRDPEGAFF. CDR3 DNA sequence: TGTGCCAGCAGACGGGACCCCGAGGGCGCTTTCTTT.

The chain is built from TRBV6-5 and TRBJ2-2; TRBD2 matches at 8 bases. The V gene's germline CDR1 is MNHEY and CDR2 SVGAGI. The CDR3 has 14 residues. Trimming at V came to 6 bases and at J to 6 bases, leaving 6 bases not matched to a gene. For the CDR3, the DNA is TGTGCCAGCAGACCTCGGGGGGGACCCGGGGAGCTGTTTTTT. Its protein is CASRPRGGPGELFF.

This clone was seen only a few times. J is TRBJ1-2 and V is TRBV5-6; the D is unclear. CDR3 length: 14 residues. The ends were cut back, 4 bases at V and 2 bases at J, with 12 bases in the middle. Germline V lookup: CDR1 SGHDT, CDR2 YYEEEE. The CDR3 loop is CASSAAQSNYGYTF. In nucleotides, the CDR3 is TGTGCCAGCAGCGCCGCCCAGAGCAACTATGGCTACACCTTC.

In its sample, this clone was seen once. The chain employs TRBV5-4 and TRBJ2-3; 12 positions agree with TRBD2. Germline trimming cut 3 bases from V and 2 bases from J; bases unmatched to any gene: 4. Germline V gene data show CDR1 as SGHNT and CDR2 as YYREEE (reference sequence). The CDR3 sequence is 16 residues long. CDR3 in amino acids: CASSSPSGGATDTQYF. CDR3 DNA sequence: TGTGCCAGCAGCTCCCCTAGCGGGGGGGCCACAGATACGCAGTATTTT.

The gene calls are TRBV5-1 and TRBJ1-2, with D unresolved. In germline, CDR1 is SGHRS, CDR2 YFSETQ. CDR3 length equals 15 residues. V was clipped by 0 bases and J by 1 base, with 10 bases between them. The CDR3 sequence: CASSLEVASNYGYTF. CDR3 sequence (DNA): TGCGCCAGCAGCTTGGAGGTAGCCAGTAACTATGGCTACACCTTC. Full variable domain (remainder filled in from reference TRBV5-1 and TRBJ1-2): KAGVTQTPRYLIKTRGQQVTLSCSPISGHRSVSWYQQTPGQGLQFLFEYFSETQRNKGNFPGRFSGRQFSNSRSEMNVSTLELGDSALYLCASSLEVASNYGYTFGSGTRLTVV.

This rearrangement joins TRBV6-1 to TRBJ1-1, with TRBD1 as a possible D gene (5 bases). Germline lookup yields CDR1 MNHNS and CDR2 SASEGT. The V gene lost 8 bases and the J gene lost 9 bases, with 19 bases spanning the gap. The CDR3 sequence is 13 residues long. The CDR3 region is CASATSGTQKAFF. CDR3 nucleotides: TGTGCCAGCGCGACCTCAGGGACCCAGAAAGCTTTCTTT.

This rearrangement joins TRBV6-1 to TRBJ1-5; D uncertain. The V gene's germline CDR1 is MNHNS and CDR2 SASEGT. Trimming took off 0 bases at V and 5 bases at J, with 11 bases between the two ends. This CDR3 has 15 amino acids. CDR3 sequence: CASSEALNPDQPQHF. The CDR3 nucleotides are TGTGCCAGCAGTGAAGCGCTTAACCCGGATCAGCCCCAGCATTTT.

The chain joins TRBV10-2 to TRBJ1-4, with D unresolved. CDR1 and CDR2 (germline): WSHSY, SAAADI. Trimming removed 10 bases from V and 3 bases from J, with 15 bases in between. The CDR3 runs 14 residues. The CDR3 is CATAKGWANEKLFF. The DNA for the CDR3 is TGCGCCACCGCGAAAGGGTGGGCTAATGAAAAACTGTTTTTT.

The V and J genes are TRBV18 and TRBJ2-6; D is uncertain. V was pared by 6 bases and J by 2 bases, with 14 bases between. The CDR3 length is 16 residues. Germline lookup yields CDR1 KGHSH and CDR2 LQKENI. The CDR3 nucleotides read TGTGCCAGCTCGCCCCGTAAGGGTACTGGGGCCAACGTCCTGACTTTC. This gives the protein CASSPRKGTGANVLTF.

The CDR3 nucleotides read TGTGCCAGCAGTCAGACAGGGAACAATGAGCAGTTCTTC. Amino acid sequence: CASSQTGNNEQFF. The chain employs TRBV25-1 and TRBJ2-1, with 7 bases aligning to TRBD1. Germline V gene data show CDR1 as MGHDK and CDR2 as SYGVNS. V was pared by 5 bases and J by 5 bases, with 3 bases of the junction left unmatched. The CDR3 has 13 amino acids.

The rearrangement joins TRBV6-4 to TRBJ2-2, with 9 nucleotides matching TRBD2. CDR3 size: 17 residues. Trimming cost V 0 bases and J 7 bases; bases outside gene matches: 9. Germline assignment: CDR1 MRHNA and CDR2 SNTAGT. The CDR3 is CASSDSKAGGPVGELFF. CDR3 sequence (DNA): TGTGCCAGCAGTGACTCTAAGGCGGGGGGGCCCGTCGGGGAGCTGTTTTTT.